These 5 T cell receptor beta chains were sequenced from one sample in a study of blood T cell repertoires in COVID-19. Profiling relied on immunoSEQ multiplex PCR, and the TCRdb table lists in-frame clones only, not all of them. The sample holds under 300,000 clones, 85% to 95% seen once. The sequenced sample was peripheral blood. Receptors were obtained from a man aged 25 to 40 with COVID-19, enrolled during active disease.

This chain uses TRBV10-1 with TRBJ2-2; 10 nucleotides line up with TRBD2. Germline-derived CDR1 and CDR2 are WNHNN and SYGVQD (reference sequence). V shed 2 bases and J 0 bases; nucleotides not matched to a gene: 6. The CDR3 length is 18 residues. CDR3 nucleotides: TGCGCCAGCAGTGAGAAGCGGGGGGGCCTAACGAACACCGGGGAGCTGTTTTTT. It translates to CASSEKRGGLTNTGELFF.

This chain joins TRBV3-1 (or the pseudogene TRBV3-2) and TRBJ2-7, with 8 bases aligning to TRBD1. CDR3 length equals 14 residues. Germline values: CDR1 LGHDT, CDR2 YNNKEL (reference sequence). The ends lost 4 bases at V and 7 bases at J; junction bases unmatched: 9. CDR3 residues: CASSLSDREYEQYF. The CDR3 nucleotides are TGTGCCAGCAGCCTTTCGGACAGGGAATATGAGCAGTACTTC.

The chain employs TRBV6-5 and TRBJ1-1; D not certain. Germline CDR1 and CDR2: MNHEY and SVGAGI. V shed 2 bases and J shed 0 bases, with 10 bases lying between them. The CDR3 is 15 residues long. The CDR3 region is CASSYLSRLNTEAFF. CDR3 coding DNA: TGTGCCAGCAGTTACCTTTCCAGGCTGAACACTGAAGCTTTCTTT.

The CDR3 DNA reads TGTGCCAGCAGCTTAGTTGCGGGGGGCCACAATGAGCAGTTCTTC. It is translated as CASSLVAGGHNEQFF. V and J are TRBV11-3 and TRBJ2-1; 8 bases line up with TRBD2. The CDR3 is made up of 15 amino acids. The V gene's germline CDR1 is SGHNT and CDR2 YENEEA. The ends lost 1 base at V and 5 bases at J; junction bases unmatched: 4. Looking up the rest from reference TRBV11-3 and TRBJ2-1 gives the full variable domain: EAGVVQSPRYKIIEKKQPVAFWCNPISGHNTLYWYLQNLGQGPELLIRYENEEAVDDSQLPKDRFSAERLKGVDSTLKIQPAELGDSAVYLCASSLVAGGHNEQFFGPGTRLTVL.

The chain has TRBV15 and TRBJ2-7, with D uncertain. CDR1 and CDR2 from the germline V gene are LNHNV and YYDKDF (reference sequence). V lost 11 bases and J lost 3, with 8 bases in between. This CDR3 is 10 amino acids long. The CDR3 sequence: CAAGVYEQYF. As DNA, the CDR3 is TGTGCCGCCGGAGTCTACGAGCAGTACTTC. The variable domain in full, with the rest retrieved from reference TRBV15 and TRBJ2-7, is DAMVIQNPRYQVTQFGKPVTLSCSQTLNHNVMYWYQQKSSQAPKLLFHYYDKDFNNEADTPDNFQSRRPNTSFCFLDIRSPGLGDTAMYLCAAGVYEQYFGPGTRLTVT.